The 26 T cell receptor beta chains below were found in one sample sequenced in a study of cytomegalovirus exposure and HLA in healthy donors (dated by TCRdb to between 2016 and 2019). Libraries came from the immunoSEQ multiplex PCR assay. For the multiplex PCR, a mixture combining 60 forward primers for TCR Vbeta segments and 13 reverse primers for TCR Jbeta segments was used. TCRdb took this table from immuneACCESS and kept in-frame rearrangements with V and J called. Such tables lack part of the clones; where checked against another copy, unresolved V genes explain under half of the gap, and the rest is unexplained. In this sample the table shows about 170,000 clones, approximately 84% of which occur a single time. The ten biggest clones cover about 2.5% of the sample. The material sequenced was PBMCs. These receptors were collected from a man aged 25-45 years in good health and CMV-seropositive.

This clone was detected only once. This chain connects TRBV19 to TRBJ2-1, with 9 bases lining up with TRBD2. Germline values: CDR1 LNHDA, CDR2 SQIVND (reference sequence). J was trimmed by 3 bases and V by 6 bases; bases with no gene match: 12. The CDR3 is made up of 17 amino acids. CDR3 sequence: CASSPGTSRLLYNEQFF. The CDR3 nucleotides are TGTGCCAGTAGCCCAGGGACTAGCCGCCTTCTCTACAATGAGCAGTTCTTC.

The chain couples TRBV27 to TRBJ2-1; D is ambiguous. The CDR3 sequence is 13 residues long. Trimming removed 3 bases from V and 8 bases from J, with 11 bases in between. Germline V gene lookup returns CDR1 MNHEY and CDR2 SMNVEV (reference sequence). The CDR3 is CASSLFASDEQFF. CDR3 DNA: TGTGCCAGCAGTTTGTTCGCGAGCGATGAGCAGTTCTTC.

The V gene is TRBV14, the J gene TRBJ2-1, with 7 positions matching TRBD1. J was trimmed by 3 bases and V by 3 bases; bases with no gene match: 2. CDR1 SGHDN and CDR2 FVKESK come from the germline V gene. This CDR3 spans 14 amino acids. DNA for the CDR3: TGTGCCAGCAGCCAGGGGACAGTCTACAATGAGCAGTTCTTC. Its protein is CASSQGTVYNEQFF. Variable domain in full (rest from reference TRBV14 and TRBJ2-1): EAGVTQFPSHSVIEKGQTVTLRCDPISGHDNLYWYRRVMGKEIKFLLHFVKESKQDESGMPNNRFLAERTGGTYSTLKVQPAELEDSGVYFCASSQGTVYNEQFFGPGTRLTVL.

This clone was recorded only once. The genes are TRBV5-6 and TRBJ2-6, with 8 bases identical to TRBD2. Germline V CDR1 and CDR2: SGHDT, YYEEEE. The CDR3 covers 15 residues. V gave up 5 bases and J gave up 3 bases; unmatched junction bases: 4. This chain's CDR3 is CASRTRGGGANVLTF. The CDR3 DNA reads as TGTGCCAGCAGGACTCGGGGGGGTGGGGCCAACGTCCTGACTTTC.

The chain is built from TRBV19 and TRBJ1-2; D uncertain. The CDR3 loop spans 12 amino acids. V was clipped by 3 bases and J by 8 bases, with 10 bases between them. Germline loops: CDR1 LNHDA, CDR2 SQIVND (reference sequence). The CDR3 reads CASSIGLVGYTF. The DNA for the CDR3 is TGTGCCAGTAGTATCGGACTGGTGGGCTACACCTTC. Looking up the rest from reference TRBV19 and TRBJ1-2 gives the full variable domain: DGGITQSPKYLFRKEGQNVTLSCEQNLNHDAMYWYRQDPGQGLRLIYYSQIVNDFQKGDIAEGYSVSREKKESFPLTVTSAQKNPTAFYLCASSIGLVGYTFGSGTRLTVV.

The chain couples TRBV6-1 to TRBJ1-1; 9 positions agree with TRBD1. CDR3 length: 14 residues. CDR1 and CDR2 from the germline V gene are MNHNS and SASEGT. J was trimmed by 2 bases and V by 5 bases; bases with no gene match: 3. This CDR3 is CASSQDRGNTEAFF. DNA of the CDR3: TGTGCCAGCAGTCAGGACAGGGGTAACACTGAAGCTTTCTTT.

This clone was picked up one time. The chain uses TRBV29-1 and TRBJ2-3; 9 nucleotides agree with TRBD2. Trimming removed 5 bases from V and 1 base from J; junction bases left unmatched: 4. Germline values: CDR1 SQVTM, CDR2 ANQGSEA. This CDR3 contains 14 residues. CDR3 in amino acids: CSVIAGDGTDTQYF. CDR3 nucleotide sequence: TGCAGCGTTATAGCGGGAGACGGCACAGATACGCAGTATTTT.

This clone appeared a single time. J is TRBJ1-5 and V is TRBV27; no clear D. This CDR3 spans 13 amino acids. Looked up from germline, CDR1 is MNHEY and CDR2 is SMNVEV (reference sequence). V lost 2 bases and J 5 bases, leaving 7 bases between the germline ends. In DNA form, the CDR3 reads TGTGCCAGCAGTTTAGTCCCATATCAGCCCCAGCATTTT. Encoded protein: CASSLVPYQPQHF.

The J gene is TRBJ2-2, the V gene TRBV11-2, with D possibly matching TRBD1 (6 bases). The CDR3 is made up of 12 amino acids. Trimming took off 2 bases at V and 13 bases at J, with 11 bases between the two ends. CDR1 and CDR2 from the germline V gene are SGHAT and FQNNGV. CDR3: CASSLNRVGLFF. CDR3 nucleotides: TGTGCCAGCAGCTTAAACAGGGTAGGGCTGTTTTTT. The entire variable domain, with the rest obtained from reference TRBV11-2 and TRBJ2-2, is as follows: EAGVAQSPRYKIIEKRQSVAFWCNPISGHATLYWYQQILGQGPKLLIQFQNNGVVDDSQLPKDRFSAERLKGVDSTLKIQPAKLEDSAVYLCASSLNRVGLFFGEGSRLTVL.

The chain combines TRBV5-1 with TRBJ2-5; no clear D gene. With 0 bases removed from V and 5 bases from J, the gap between germline ends came to 5 bases. The CDR3 length is 12 residues. Germline CDR1 and CDR2: SGHRS and YFSETQ. The CDR3 region has the DNA TGCGCCAGCAGCTTGGAAGAGGAGACCCAGTACTTC. It specifies CASSLEEETQYF.

This rearrangement joins TRBV7-8 to TRBJ1-2, with 7 bases identical to TRBD1. J gave up 4 bases and V 5 bases, and 7 bases lay outside the gene matches. The germline gives CDR1 SGHVS, CDR2 FQNEAQ. The length of the CDR3 is 14 residues. The CDR3 DNA sequence: TGTGCCAGCAGCCCTCGGGACAGAACCTATGGCTACACCTTC. Encoded protein: CASSPRDRTYGYTF.

V gene TRBV4-3 combines with J gene TRBJ2-7; D is possibly TRBD2 (5 bases). V shed 3 bases and J shed 2 bases, with 11 bases lying between them. CDR1 and CDR2 from the germline V gene are LGHNA and YSLEER. CDR3 length: 14 amino acids. In nucleotides, the CDR3 is TGCGCCAGCAGCCAGGACCCCGGGACCTACGAGCAGTACTTC. As protein: CASSQDPGTYEQYF.

Only one count was recorded for this clone. The J gene is TRBJ2-1, the V gene TRBV2, with D possibly TRBD1 on 6 matching bases. CDR1 is SNHLY, CDR2 FYNNEI, per germline. The CDR3 length is 15 residues. The V and J ends lost 2 bases and 0 bases respectively, with 8 bases between them. CDR3 coding DNA: TGTGCCAGCAGTGAAAGGGGGAGCTCCTACAATGAGCAGTTCTTC. Its translation: CASSERGSSYNEQFF.

The rearrangement links TRBV18 to TRBJ2-1; D may be TRBD2 (5 bases). The germline V gene has CDR1 KGHSH and CDR2 LQKENI. Trimming cost V 2 bases and J 10 bases, with 18 bases left between them. The CDR3 extends over 15 amino acids. CDR3 coding DNA: TGTGCCAGCTCACCAAACGTAGGTCGGGATTTAGAGCAGTTCTTC. Protein: CASSPNVGRDLEQFF.

The chain uses TRBV4-3 and TRBJ2-1, with 8 bases identical to TRBD2. This CDR3 region has 16 residues. The germline V gene encodes CDR1 LGHNA and CDR2 YSLEER. Trimming took 2 bases from V and 2 from J; bases not matched to a gene: 5. In nucleotides, the CDR3 is TGCGCCAGCAGCCAACTTCCGGGGGGGACCTACAATGAGCAGTTCTTC. It specifies CASSQLPGGTYNEQFF.

The count of this clone is one. The chain carries TRBV19 and TRBJ1-1; D is uncertain. The CDR3 consists of 14 residues. Looked up from germline, CDR1 is LNHDA and CDR2 is SQIVND (reference sequence). The V gene lost 3 bases and the J gene lost 0 bases, with 8 bases spanning the gap. CDR3 sequence reads: CASSILGMNTEAFF. CDR3 DNA: TGTGCCAGTAGTATCCTAGGAATGAACACTGAAGCTTTCTTT.

The genes are TRBV6-6 and TRBJ2-7; 12 nucleotides align to TRBD1. This CDR3 is built from 15 residues. In germline, CDR1 is MNHNY, CDR2 SVGAGI (reference sequence). The V and J ends lost 2 bases and 5 bases, in that order; junction bases with no gene match: 4. The CDR3 here is CASSYSGTGGDEQYF. CDR3 bases: TGTGCCAGCAGTTACAGTGGGACAGGGGGCGACGAGCAGTACTTC.

The V and J genes are TRBV19 and TRBJ2-1, with a possible D match to TRBD2 (6 bases). The CDR3 extends over 16 amino acids. Germline V gene sequence: CDR1 LNHDA, CDR2 SQIVND (reference sequence). V gave up 6 bases and J gave up 1 base, with 16 bases separating them. CDR3 protein: CASSSLASASYNEQFF. In DNA, the CDR3 is TGTGCCAGTAGCTCCCTGGCTAGCGCGTCCTACAATGAGCAGTTCTTC.

This sequence joins TRBV11-2 and TRBJ1-1; TRBD1 aligns across 7 bases. The trim removed 0 bases at V and 7 bases at J, leaving 8 bases unmatched. CDR3 length equals 15 residues. Germline V gives CDR1 SGHAT, CDR2 FQNNGV. As DNA, the CDR3 is TGTGCCAGCAGCTTAGATAGGACAGGACAGATTGAAGCTTTCTTT. The encoded protein is CASSLDRTGQIEAFF.

The J gene is TRBJ2-7, the V gene TRBV11-2, with 7 nucleotides matching TRBD2. V was pared by 5 bases and J by 0 bases, with 7 bases of the junction left unmatched. The CDR3 spans 15 residues. Germline V gene lookup returns CDR1 SGHAT and CDR2 FQNNGV. As DNA, the CDR3 is TGTGCCAGCAGCCCTCTAGCGGACCGCTCCTACGAGCAGTACTTC. Its protein product is CASSPLADRSYEQYF.

The V call is TRBV6-5, the J call TRBJ2-1; TRBD1 might be the D (6 bases). Germline lookup yields CDR1 MNHEY and CDR2 SVGAGI. V shed 4 bases and J shed 4 bases, with 11 bases lying between them. This CDR3 is built from 14 residues. This CDR3 is CASSFQRGYNEQFF. The DNA of the CDR3 is TGTGCCAGCAGTTTCCAAAGGGGGTACAATGAGCAGTTCTTC.

The chain uses TRBV9 and TRBJ1-1, with a tentative D call TRBD1 (6 bases). This CDR3 is 15 amino acids long. V lost 0 bases and J 1 base, leaving 10 bases between the germline ends. Germline V lookup: CDR1 SGDLS, CDR2 YYNGEE. The CDR3 DNA is TGTGCCAGCAGCGTAGACTGGGGGCCGAACACTGAAGCTTTCTTT. It is translated as CASSVDWGPNTEAFF.

The J gene is TRBJ2-3, the V gene TRBV19; D is perhaps TRBD2 (6 bases). V dropped 9 bases and J dropped 3 bases, with 13 bases sitting between them. Germline values: CDR1 LNHDA, CDR2 SQIVND (reference sequence). CDR3 size: 13 residues. Here the CDR3 reads CASPGRETDTQYF. CDR3 nucleotide sequence: TGTGCCAGCCCCGGTCGGGAGACAGATACGCAGTATTTT. Using reference TRBV19 and TRBJ2-3 for the parts outside the CDR3, the full variable domain is DGGITQSPKYLFRKEGQNVTLSCEQNLNHDAMYWYRQDPGQGLRLIYYSQIVNDFQKGDIAEGYSVSREKKESFPLTVTSAQKNPTAFYLCASPGRETDTQYFGPGTRLTVL.

This clone has a single count. V gene TRBV4-2 combines with J gene TRBJ2-1; TRBD2 matches 8 bases. This CDR3 has 16 residues. V lost 1 base to trimming and J lost 3 bases; unmatched junction nucleotides: 5. Germline CDR1 is LGHNA and CDR2 is YNFKEQ. CDR3 nucleotide sequence: TGTGCCAGCAGCCAAGCCGGGAGGGCCTACTACAATGAGCAGTTCTTC. Protein product: CASSQAGRAYYNEQFF.

The rearrangement joins TRBV13 to TRBJ2-1, with a tentative D call TRBD2 (5 bases). Trimming cost V 7 bases and J 9 bases, with 10 bases left between them. CDR1 and CDR2 (germline): PRHDT, FYEKMQ (reference sequence). There are 11 residues in the CDR3. The CDR3 loop is CASIKAGEQFF. CDR3 sequence (DNA): TGTGCCAGCATAAAGGCGGGTGAGCAGTTCTTC. The entire variable domain, with the rest obtained from reference TRBV13 and TRBJ2-1, is as follows: AAGVIQSPRHLIKEKRETATLKCYPIPRHDTVYWYQQGPGQDPQFLISFYEKMQSDKGSIPDRFSAQQFSDYHSELNMSSLELGDSALYFCASIKAGEQFFGPGTRLTVL.

As to this clone: The identical CDR3 is also encoded by other nucleotide sequences in the sample. The chain couples TRBV5-1 to TRBJ1-4; no reliable D call. V was trimmed by 4 bases and J by 12 bases, leaving 19 bases between them. The CDR3 consists of 14 residues. Germline V gives CDR1 SGHRS, CDR2 YFSETQ. The CDR3 DNA sequence: TGCGCCAGCAGCCATGGGCAGGAGAGGGTCGAACTGTTTTTT. This gives the protein CASSHGQERVELFF.